This is a list of T cell receptor beta chains from one sample in a study of somatic mutations in cytotoxic T cells in rheumatoid arthritis. Sequencing was performed with immunoSEQ multiplex PCR; in TCRdb, only in-frame clones are kept and a portion is missing. The table has 35,000 to 45,000 clones, about 80% seen once; the top ten hold approximately 3.2%. Sequenced input: CD8+ T cells sorted from blood. Receptor source: a man aged 40-50 years in good health. CDR3s include the opening cysteine and the closing phenylalanine or tryptophan. A D gene is named only where the DNA matches it firmly. For some rows the clone size is stated as once, few or many, or as a class when expanded; others skip it.

j_call clone_size v_call d_call cdr3_nt cdr3_aa
TRBJ2-1 . TRBV5-1 TRBD1 TGCGCCAGCAGCTTGACAGGGGCCAATGAGCAGTTCTTC CASSLTGANEQFF
TRBJ2-1 . TRBV27 . TGTGCCAGCCTATTGGGGGCCACGAGCTCCTACAATGAGCAGTTCTTC CASLLGATSSYNEQFF
TRBJ2-7 . TRBV9 . TGTGCCAGCAGCTCGGGATTTAGCGACGACGAGCAGTACTTC CASSSGFSDDEQYF
TRBJ2-1 . TRBV27 TRBD2 TGTGCCAGCAGTCCCGGACTAGCTCCTACGATTTTAGGGGCCTACAATGAGCAGTTCTTC CASSPGLAPTILGAYNEQFF
TRBJ2-2 . TRBV6-6 . TGTGCCAGCAGTTACCCCGGACAGATCACCGGGGAGCTGTTTTTT CASSYPGQITGELFF
TRBJ2-1 . TRBV19 TRBD2 TGTGCCAGTAGTTCTGGACTAGAAAGTGAGCAGTTCTTC CASSSGLESEQFF
TRBJ1-5 . TRBV19 . TGTGCCAGTAGTGTCTCAATTGGAAGGGATCAGCCCCAGCATTTT CASSVSIGRDQPQHF
TRBJ1-1 . TRBV19 TRBD1 TGTGCCAGTAGTAACCGACAGGGCCCGGCGGCTTTCTTT CASSNRQGPAAFF
TRBJ1-1 . TRBV27 . TGTGCCAGCAGTTCAGAGGGGGACACTGAAGCTTTCTTT CASSSEGDTEAFF
TRBJ2-1 . TRBV13 TRBD2 TGTGCCAGCAGCGCGAGGACTAGCGGGAGGTCCGGGGATGAGCAGTTCTTC CASSARTSGRSGDEQFF
TRBJ2-7 . TRBV5-1 . TGCGCCAGCAGCTTGGCGAGCTCCTACGAGCAGTACTTC CASSLASSYEQYF
TRBJ2-5 once TRBV7-8 . TGTGCCAGCATCCCTGACAGGAGGGCTCAAGAGACCCAGTACTTC CASIPDRRAQETQYF
TRBJ2-7 once TRBV6-1 . TGTGCCAGCAGTGAAGCGTGGGGAGAGAACGAGCAGTACTTC CASSEAWGENEQYF
TRBJ2-3 . TRBV6-6 . TGTGCCAGCAGTTCCTTACGGGCGGACACAGATACGCAGTATTTT CASSSLRADTDTQYF
TRBJ2-1 . TRBV11-3 . TGTGCCAGCAGCGATTGGTACAGCCATGGTAACAATGAGCAGTTCTTC CASSDWYSHGNNEQFF
TRBJ1-2 . TRBV6-6 . TGTGCCAGCAGTTACGTCATGGGGGATAGCTATGGCTACACCTTC CASSYVMGDSYGYTF
TRBJ2-3 . TRBV6-5 . TGTGCCAGCAGTATCAGGGGATTGGCAGATACGCAGTATTTT CASSIRGLADTQYF
TRBJ2-7 . TRBV7-9 . TGTGCCAGCAGCTTAGGGGGACTTAGCTCCTACGAGCAGTACTTC CASSLGGLSSYEQYF
TRBJ2-7 . TRBV30 . TGTGCCTGGACGGATGGGATCCGGGCTGCTTCTATCGACGAGCAGTACTTC CAWTDGIRAASIDEQYF
TRBJ2-1 few TRBV27 TRBD2 TGTGCCAGCAGTCCTACTAGCGGGAGGGCCCGGGAGCAGTTCTTC CASSPTSGRAREQFF
TRBJ2-3 . TRBV5-5 TRBD1 TGTGCCAGCAGCTTCCGGGACAGGGATACAGATACGCAGTATTTT CASSFRDRDTDTQYF
TRBJ2-5 . TRBV15 . TGTGCCGCCGGGGACAACCAAGAGACCCAGTACTTC CAAGDNQETQYF
TRBJ1-2 once TRBV25-1 . TGTGCCAGCAGTGTGATAGGGGCGGGTGGCTACACCTTC CASSVIGAGGYTF
TRBJ2-7 . TRBV27 . TGTGCCAGCAGCGCTACGACCCTGCGCGTGAACGAGCAGTACTTC CASSATTLRVNEQYF
TRBJ2-7 . TRBV11-2 TRBD2 TGTGCCAGCAGCTGGGCCCCTAGCGGGAACAGGGAGCAGTACTTC CASSWAPSGNREQYF
TRBJ2-5 . TRBV28 . TGTGCCAGCAGTTTATTTTCGCGAGGGGAGACCCAGTACTTC CASSLFSRGETQYF
TRBJ2-1 . TRBV10-3 TRBD2 TGTGCCATCAGTCTTGGACTAGCGGGGCACTACAATGAGCAGTTCTTC CAISLGLAGHYNEQFF
TRBJ2-7 few TRBV5-1 . TGCGCCAGCAGCCCCGGCGGTTACGAGCAGTACTTC CASSPGGYEQYF
TRBJ2-1 once TRBV11-3 . TGTGCCAGCAGCTTAGATCAGCGAGGGGACTACAATGAGCAGTTCTTC CASSLDQRGDYNEQFF
TRBJ2-6 once TRBV13 . TGTGCCAGCAGCTTTACCTCTGGGGCCACCGTCCTGACTTTC CASSFTSGATVLTF
TRBJ2-1 few TRBV25-1 TRBD1 TGTGCCAGTACGGACAGGGGGGATATAAATGAGCAGTTCTTC CASTDRGDINEQFF
TRBJ2-7 once TRBV2 . TGTGCCAGCAGTCCCCCCCCAGGGAGCTCCTACGAGCAGTACTTC CASSPPPGSSYEQYF
TRBJ1-2 . TRBV14 . TGTGCCAGCAGCCAAGTGGACGGCGACTATGGCTACACCTTC CASSQVDGDYGYTF
TRBJ2-1 . TRBV28 TRBD2 TGTGCCAGCAGTTCCGGAGCGGGAGCTGCGAATGAGCAGTTCTTC CASSSGAGAANEQFF
TRBJ1-5 . TRBV28 TRBD1 TGTGCCAGCAGGATGACAGGGCTTAGCAATCAGCCCCAGCATTTT CASRMTGLSNQPQHF
TRBJ2-7 . TRBV4-1 TRBD2 TGCGCCAGCAGCCACCCCACTAGCGGGGCCTACGAGCAGTACTTC CASSHPTSGAYEQYF
TRBJ2-3 once TRBV9 TRBD2 TGTGCCAGCGGGACTAGCGGAACGACAGATACGCAGTATTTT CASGTSGTTDTQYF
TRBJ2-7 . TRBV4-1 . TGCGCCAGCAGCCCCACCGCGTCCTACGAGCAGTACTTC CASSPTASYEQYF
TRBJ2-3 once TRBV30 . TGTGCATTATCGGGGGGCCTGAGCACAGATACGCAGTATTTT CALSGGLSTDTQYF
TRBJ1-4 once TRBV6-1 . TGTCTAAGTGCAACTAATGAAAAACTGTTTTTT CLSATNEKLFF
TRBJ2-3 once TRBV5-4 . TGTGCCAGCAGCTTGGAAACAGATACGCAGTATTTT CASSLETDTQYF
TRBJ1-2 . TRBV27 . TGTGCCAGCAGTTTTCCTCCCGGAATTGACTACACCTTC CASSFPPGIDYTF